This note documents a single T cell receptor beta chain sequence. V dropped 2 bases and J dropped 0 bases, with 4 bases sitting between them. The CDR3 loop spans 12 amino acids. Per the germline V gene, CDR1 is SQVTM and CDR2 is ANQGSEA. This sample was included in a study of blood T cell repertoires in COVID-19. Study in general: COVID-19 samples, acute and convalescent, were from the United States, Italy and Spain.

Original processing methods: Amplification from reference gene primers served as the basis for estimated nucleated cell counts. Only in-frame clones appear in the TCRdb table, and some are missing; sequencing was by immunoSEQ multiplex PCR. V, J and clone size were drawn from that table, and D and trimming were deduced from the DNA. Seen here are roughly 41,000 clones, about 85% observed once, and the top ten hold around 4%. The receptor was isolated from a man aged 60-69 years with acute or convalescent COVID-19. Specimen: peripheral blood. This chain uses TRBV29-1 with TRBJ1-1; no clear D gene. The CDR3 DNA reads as TGCAGCGTTGAACTCCTGAACACTGAAGCTTTCTTT. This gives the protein CSVELLNTEAFF.